This is a list of T cell receptor beta chains from one sample in a study of regulatory T cells in long-lasting Graves disease. TCRdb called the multiplex PCR reads again in MiXCR, with one record for every CDR3 protein. The table records about 460,000 distinct CDR3 sequences, roughly 23% of them present only once. The sequencing used peripheral blood mononuclear cells (PBMCs), collected when the disease was refractory, from a patient treated with antithyroid drugs. Receptors originate from a female donor with Graves disease. Both conserved end residues are trimmed from each CDR3. Each record gives: V gene, D gene, clone size, CDR3 protein. The D gene is left open where the match is weak. The size entry is marked missing in some rows and otherwise reads once, few, many or a size class.

v_gene: TRBV12-3/TRBV12-4
d_gene: .
abundance: many
CDR3aa: ASSLLVGGLNEETQY

v_gene: TRBV12-3/TRBV12-4
d_gene: .
abundance: many
CDR3aa: ASSVGTPPYEQY

v_gene: TRBV5-1
d_gene: .
abundance: many
CDR3aa: ASSLVEGPLDEQY

v_gene: TRBV7-2
d_gene: .
abundance: many
CDR3aa: ASSLGTKGTEAF

v_gene: TRBV6-1
d_gene: .
abundance: many
CDR3aa: ASSPRWGRNYEQY

v_gene: TRBV12-3/TRBV12-4
d_gene: TRBD2
abundance: few
CDR3aa: ASSMGGIGELF

v_gene: TRBV7-8
d_gene: .
abundance: many
CDR3aa: ASSLLDGETQY

v_gene: TRBV7-2
d_gene: TRBD1
abundance: few
CDR3aa: ASSFTGTENYGYT

v_gene: TRBV4-1
d_gene: .
abundance: once
CDR3aa: ASSLQMIRGDSNEKLF

v_gene: TRBV28
d_gene: TRBD1
abundance: many
CDR3aa: ASSFVSRDRNSPLH

v_gene: TRBV6-1
d_gene: .
abundance: many
CDR3aa: ASSHSEEKLF

v_gene: TRBV6-2/TRBV6-3
d_gene: TRBD1
abundance: .
CDR3aa: ASRTGGSGPQH

v_gene: TRBV2
d_gene: .
abundance: many
CDR3aa: ASSEAGREGKGYT

v_gene: TRBV7-2
d_gene: .
abundance: few
CDR3aa: ASSHAPGHSKTETQY

v_gene: TRBV7-9
d_gene: .
abundance: .
CDR3aa: ASSAAGTGYGYT

v_gene: TRBV7-9
d_gene: .
abundance: few
CDR3aa: ASSLGVGGAQKSYT

v_gene: TRBV29-1
d_gene: TRBD1
abundance: many
CDR3aa: SSHDGQGVTGYT

v_gene: TRBV19
d_gene: .
abundance: few
CDR3aa: ASRDPRTLMSGNTIY

v_gene: TRBV5-8
d_gene: .
abundance: .
CDR3aa: ASSLMRAGLDGETQY

v_gene: TRBV2
d_gene: .
abundance: many
CDR3aa: ATTPGGRLDTDTQY

v_gene: TRBV28
d_gene: .
abundance: many
CDR3aa: ASSLVRQGGVTNEKLF

v_gene: TRBV29-1
d_gene: .
abundance: few
CDR3aa: SVVGGDSGNTIY

v_gene: TRBV10-3
d_gene: .
abundance: .
CDR3aa: AISEVNTEAF

v_gene: TRBV9
d_gene: TRBD1
abundance: .
CDR3aa: ASSGDRGREAF

v_gene: TRBV25-1
d_gene: .
abundance: few
CDR3aa: ASTGSPMNTEAF

v_gene: TRBV5-1
d_gene: .
abundance: few
CDR3aa: ASSSQRNEQY

v_gene: TRBV7-2
d_gene: TRBD2
abundance: few
CDR3aa: ASSRYTAGGPGGEQY

v_gene: TRBV5-1
d_gene: TRBD1
abundance: few
CDR3aa: ASSLVRDRAYEQY

v_gene: TRBV12-3/TRBV12-4
d_gene: TRBD1
abundance: many
CDR3aa: ASSLGTGAVTEAF

v_gene: TRBV19
d_gene: TRBD1
abundance: few
CDR3aa: ASSISGRTGKLRAANTEAF

v_gene: TRBV20-1
d_gene: .
abundance: many
CDR3aa: SARRFGQLNTEAF

v_gene: TRBV29-1
d_gene: TRBD1
abundance: many
CDR3aa: SSGGTGIETQY

v_gene: TRBV6-2/TRBV6-3
d_gene: .
abundance: few
CDR3aa: ASSYSSWRHEQF

v_gene: TRBV11-2
d_gene: .
abundance: .
CDR3aa: ASSLITTEQF

v_gene: TRBV5-6
d_gene: TRBD2
abundance: .
CDR3aa: ASSLAGGRVSSYEQY

v_gene: TRBV7-9
d_gene: .
abundance: .
CDR3aa: ASSLLAGNTIY

v_gene: TRBV28
d_gene: TRBD1
abundance: many
CDR3aa: ASSPSTGGAEQY

v_gene: TRBV28
d_gene: .
abundance: few
CDR3aa: ASSSRGGVSGNTIY

v_gene: TRBV10-3
d_gene: TRBD2
abundance: .
CDR3aa: AISGLAGVNTGELF

v_gene: TRBV27
d_gene: .
abundance: .
CDR3aa: ASSSWGGELF

v_gene: TRBV4-3
d_gene: .
abundance: .
CDR3aa: ASSQPSANTGELF

v_gene: TRBV27
d_gene: .
abundance: many
CDR3aa: ASRSALNQPQH

v_gene: TRBV30
d_gene: .
abundance: .
CDR3aa: AWTLSGNTIY

v_gene: TRBV12-3/TRBV12-4
d_gene: .
abundance: many
CDR3aa: ASSLNRGGGYGYT

v_gene: TRBV13
d_gene: TRBD2
abundance: .
CDR3aa: ASGRGTSRETQY

v_gene: TRBV19
d_gene: TRBD1
abundance: .
CDR3aa: ASILGTGDTGELF

v_gene: TRBV28
d_gene: .
abundance: many
CDR3aa: ASSPRGRNYGYT

v_gene: TRBV6-5
d_gene: .
abundance: many
CDR3aa: ASSSRMMPQH

v_gene: TRBV6-5
d_gene: .
abundance: .
CDR3aa: ASSYLAIGTDTQY

v_gene: TRBV24-1
d_gene: TRBD2
abundance: .
CDR3aa: ATSDPLAANVDTQY

v_gene: TRBV29-1
d_gene: .
abundance: many
CDR3aa: SAEAGEPNTEAF

v_gene: TRBV9
d_gene: TRBD1
abundance: .
CDR3aa: ASSAHDRGTEAF

v_gene: TRBV5-6
d_gene: .
abundance: .
CDR3aa: ASSLAQGGYEQY

v_gene: TRBV7-8
d_gene: .
abundance: many
CDR3aa: ASMRGYEQY

v_gene: TRBV3-1
d_gene: .
abundance: few
CDR3aa: ASSQAFRRRGDEQY